The rows below give T cell receptor beta chains drawn from one sample of a study of radiotherapy plus CTLA-4 blockade in lung cancer. Here immunoSEQ multiplex PCR was the method, and the copy in TCRdb shows in-frame clones only, minus some. Here the sample spans about 51,000 clones, 60% to 80% being singletons. This sample comprised peripheral blood, obtained from a patient treated with radiotherapy plus ipilimumab. The source is a human donor with non-small cell lung cancer whose response to radiotherapy plus ipilimumab could not be evaluated. CDR3s include the opening cysteine and the closing phenylalanine or tryptophan. D genes are given only for firm matches. For some rows the clone size is stated as once, few or many, or as a class when expanded; others skip it.

V	D	length	size	J	CDR3	DNA
TRBV19	TRBD2	14	NA	TRBJ2-7	CASAAAGGLYEQYF	TGTGCCAGTGCTGCGGCGGGGGGACTATACGAGCAGTACTTC
TRBV18	TRBD1	16	NA	TRBJ2-7	CASSLLGQGASYEQYF	TGTGCCAGCTCACTACTCGGACAGGGGGCGTCCTACGAGCAGTACTTC
TRBV11-2	NA	18	NA	TRBJ2-5	CASSLGGGSPAGRGTQYF	TGTGCCAGCAGCTTAGGAGGAGGATCCCCGGCGGGCCGGGGGACCCAGTACTTC
TRBV27	NA	18	NA	TRBJ2-3	CASSLLEVGGPRGDTQYF	TGTGCCAGCAGTTTATTGGAAGTAGGAGGGCCCCGGGGAGATACGCAGTATTTT
TRBV5-1	TRBD2	14	NA	TRBJ2-3	CASLTSGGADTQYF	TGCGCCAGCCTAACTAGCGGGGGTGCAGATACGCAGTATTTT
TRBV5-6	NA	14	NA	TRBJ1-6	CASSLGGLNSPLHF	TGTGCCAGCAGCCTTGGAGGGTTGAATTCACCCCTCCACTTT
TRBV7-9	TRBD1	15	medium-sized	TRBJ1-6	CASSPGQGWASPLHF	TGTGCCAGCAGCCCCGGACAGGGATGGGCTTCACCCCTCCACTTT
TRBV30	NA	19	NA	TRBJ1-2	CAWGQLRHRPGGGSRGYTF	TGTGCCTGGGGCCAGCTTCGTCACCGCCCGGGGGGCGGCTCGCGCGGCTACACCTTC
TRBV2	TRBD1	14	NA	TRBJ1-5	CASSVQGVYQPQHF	TGTGCCAGCAGTGTTCAGGGGGTATATCAGCCCCAGCATTTT
TRBV19	NA	13	NA	TRBJ1-2	CASSTGLVYGYTF	TGTGCCAGTAGTACAGGGTTGGTCTATGGCTACACCTTC
TRBV6-6	NA	13	few	TRBJ2-7	CASSPSDDYEQYF	TGTGCCAGCAGCCCGAGCGACGACTACGAGCAGTACTTC
TRBV19	TRBD1	15	few	TRBJ1-5	CASSRRDREDKPQHF	TGTGCCAGTAGTAGACGGGACAGGGAAGATAAGCCCCAGCATTTT
TRBV5-8	NA	14	NA	TRBJ2-7	CASSSYPGSYEQYF	TGTGCCAGCAGCTCCTACCCAGGTTCCTACGAGCAGTACTTC
TRBV2	TRBD2	16	NA	TRBJ2-7	CASSAGTSGGYHEQYF	TGTGCCAGCAGTGCTGGGACTAGCGGCGGATACCACGAGCAGTACTTC
TRBV5-4	NA	15	NA	TRBJ1-2	CASSLVAGLNYGYTF	TGTGCCAGCAGCTTGGTCGCAGGCCTAAACTATGGCTACACCTTC
TRBV7-2	NA	14	NA	TRBJ1-5	CASSLTRENQPQHF	TGTGCCAGCAGCTTAACCAGGGAAAATCAGCCCCAGCATTTT
TRBV7-6	NA	13	NA	TRBJ2-5	CASSFSGQETQYF	TGTGCCAGCAGCTTTAGCGGCCAAGAGACCCAGTACTTC
TRBV5-1	TRBD1	14	NA	TRBJ2-7	CASSRDRLSYEQYF	TGCGCCAGCAGCCGGGACAGGTTATCCTACGAGCAGTACTTC
TRBV27	TRBD2	15	once	TRBJ2-7	CASSFMSSGRNEQYF	TGTGCCAGCAGTTTTATGTCTAGCGGGAGAAACGAGCAGTACTTC
TRBV18	TRBD1	13	NA	TRBJ2-7	CASSRDREGEQYF	TGTGCCAGCTCACGGGACAGGGAAGGCGAGCAGTACTTC
TRBV4-3	NA	16	once	TRBJ2-6	CASSHRQSSGANVLTF	TGCGCCAGCAGCCACCGACAGAGCTCTGGGGCCAACGTCCTGACTTTC
TRBV18	NA	14	once	TRBJ2-5	CASSPPSSTETQYF	TGTGCCAGCTCACCACCGTCTAGCACGGAGACCCAGTACTTC
TRBV6-5	NA	15	NA	TRBJ2-5	CASTKIGLNQETQYF	TGTGCCAGCACTAAGATTGGGCTCAACCAAGAGACCCAGTACTTC
TRBV30	NA	17	NA	TRBJ1-1	CAWSRLRGWGGNTEAFF	TGTGCCTGGAGTCGTTTGAGGGGGTGGGGGGGGAACACTGAAGCTTTCTTT
TRBV7-2	TRBD2	15	NA	TRBJ2-5	CASSLMAGGIETQYF	TGTGCCAGCAGCTTAATGGCGGGGGGAATAGAGACCCAGTACTTC
TRBV18	NA	13	NA	TRBJ2-1	CASSPRLDNEQFF	TGTGCCAGCTCACCACGGTTAGACAATGAGCAGTTCTTC
TRBV4-3	NA	16	medium-sized	TRBJ1-6	CASSQGLTASNSPLHF	TGCGCCAGCAGCCAAGGGTTGACAGCGAGTAATTCACCCCTCCACTTT
TRBV19	NA	15	NA	TRBJ2-3	CASSRRSGLTDTQYF	TGTGCCAGTAGTCGGCGGAGCGGGCTCACAGATACGCAGTATTTT
TRBV5-1	NA	14	NA	TRBJ1-1	CASSFGGFDTEAFF	TGCGCCAGCAGCTTCGGGGGGTTTGACACTGAAGCTTTCTTT
TRBV18	NA	11	few	TRBJ2-7	CASSPGESKYF	TGTGCCAGCTCACCCGGGGAGAGCAAGTACTTC
TRBV2	NA	11	NA	TRBJ2-7	CASNYFYEQYF	TGTGCCAGCAATTACTTCTACGAGCAGTACTTC
TRBV7-8	TRBD2	14	NA	TRBJ2-3	CASSLGLAGDTQYF	TGTGCCAGCAGCCTGGGACTAGCGGGAGATACGCAGTATTTT
TRBV28	NA	14	NA	TRBJ1-1	CASSYPQAGIEAFF	TGTGCCAGCAGTTACCCCCAGGCAGGAATTGAAGCTTTCTTT
TRBV6-5	NA	13	NA	TRBJ1-3	CASSRVSGNTIYF	TGTGCCAGCAGCAGGGTATCGGGAAACACCATATATTTT
TRBV5-1	TRBD1	12	NA	TRBJ1-2	CASSSTGVGYTF	TGCGCCAGCAGCTCTACAGGGGTTGGCTACACCTTC
TRBV4-3	TRBD2	17	NA	TRBJ2-1	CASSQLPVGGSYNEQFF	TGCGCCAGCAGCCAACTCCCCGTGGGAGGGTCCTACAATGAGCAGTTCTTC
TRBV11-1	NA	17	NA	TRBJ2-2	CASSLAVGTANTGELFF	TGTGCCAGCAGCTTGGCAGTTGGGACTGCGAACACCGGGGAGCTGTTTTTT
TRBV5-1	NA	17	NA	TRBJ2-4	CASSPSTAGLAKNIQYF	TGCGCCAGCAGCCCCTCGACAGCAGGCTTAGCCAAAAACATTCAGTACTTC
TRBV7-9	TRBD2	17	few	TRBJ2-3	CASSRTERGRYTDTQYF	TGTGCCAGCAGCAGAACAGAGCGGGGGAGATACACAGATACGCAGTATTTT
TRBV4-1	TRBD1	17	NA	TRBJ2-2	CASSQTGTGKNTGELFF	TGCGCCAGCAGCCAAACCGGGACAGGGAAAAACACCGGGGAGCTGTTTTTT
TRBV9	NA	16	few	TRBJ2-1	CASSPGGTRGYNEQFF	TGTGCCAGCAGCCCAGGGGGGACTAGGGGGTACAATGAGCAGTTCTTC
TRBV7-8	NA	17	NA	TRBJ1-1	CASSSRTTQGGNTEAFF	TGTGCCAGCAGCTCCCGCACGACCCAAGGGGGAAACACTGAAGCTTTCTTT
TRBV9	NA	15	once	TRBJ2-1	CASGVGGGGSNEQFF	TGTGCCAGCGGCGTAGGAGGGGGCGGTTCCAATGAGCAGTTCTTC
TRBV28	NA	15	NA	TRBJ1-5	CASTLGAAYYQPQHF	TGTGCCAGCACCCTGGGGGCAGCATATTATCAGCCCCAGCATTTT
TRBV4-3	NA	14	NA	TRBJ2-1	CASSRGYSYNEQFF	TGCGCCAGCAGCAGGGGGTACTCCTACAATGAGCAGTTCTTC
TRBV28	TRBD2	15	NA	TRBJ2-2	CASRLGRLAGGELFF	TGTGCCAGCAGGCTCGGGCGGCTAGCGGGCGGGGAGCTGTTTTTT
TRBV4-1	NA	15	NA	TRBJ1-1	CASSIGGTTLTEAFF	TGCGCCAGCAGTATTGGGGGGACGACGTTAACTGAAGCTTTCTTT
TRBV15	TRBD2	14	NA	TRBJ2-3	CATSGRGGADTQYF	TGTGCCACCAGCGGACGGGGGGGGGCAGATACGCAGTATTTT
TRBV5-6	TRBD2	15	NA	TRBJ2-5	CASSFRTSVQETQYF	TGTGCCAGCAGCTTTCGGACTAGCGTACAAGAGACCCAGTACTTC
TRBV5-1	NA	11	NA	TRBJ2-7	CASSLYYEQYF	TGCGCCAGCAGCTTGTATTACGAGCAGTACTTC
TRBV5-1	NA	14	few	TRBJ2-5	CASTLGQYQETQYF	TGCGCCAGCACCTTAGGACAGTATCAAGAGACCCAGTACTTC
TRBV25-1	TRBD1	15	NA	TRBJ1-2	CASSELQGRNYGYTF	TGTGCCAGCAGTGAATTACAGGGGCGTAACTATGGCTACACCTTC
TRBV7-2	TRBD2	15	NA	TRBJ2-7	CASSSRAGTNYEQYF	TGTGCCAGCAGCTCGAGAGCGGGAACCAACTACGAGCAGTACTTC
TRBV29-1	TRBD2	14	NA	TRBJ2-3	CSAPLWGGRDTQYF	TGCAGCGCACCCCTGTGGGGGGGGAGAGATACGCAGTATTTT